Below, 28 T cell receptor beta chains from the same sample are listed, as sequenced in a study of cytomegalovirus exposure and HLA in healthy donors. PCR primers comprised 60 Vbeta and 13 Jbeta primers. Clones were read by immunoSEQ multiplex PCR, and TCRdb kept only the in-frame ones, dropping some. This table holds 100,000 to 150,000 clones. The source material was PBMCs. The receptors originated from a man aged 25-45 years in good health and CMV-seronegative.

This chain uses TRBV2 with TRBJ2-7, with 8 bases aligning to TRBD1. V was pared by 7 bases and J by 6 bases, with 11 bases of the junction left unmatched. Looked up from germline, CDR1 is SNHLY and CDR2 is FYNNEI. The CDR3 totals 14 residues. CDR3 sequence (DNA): TGTGCCAGCATATTGGACAGGGCGCGGGGCGAGCAGTACTTC. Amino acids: CASILDRARGEQYF.

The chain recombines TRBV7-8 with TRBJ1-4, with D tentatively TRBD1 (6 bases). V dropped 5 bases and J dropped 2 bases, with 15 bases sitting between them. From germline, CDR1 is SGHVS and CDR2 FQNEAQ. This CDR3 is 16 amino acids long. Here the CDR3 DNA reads TGTGCCAGCAGCCCGGTGGGGGGGCAGACTAATGAAAAACTGTTTTTT. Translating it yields CASSPVGGQTNEKLFF.

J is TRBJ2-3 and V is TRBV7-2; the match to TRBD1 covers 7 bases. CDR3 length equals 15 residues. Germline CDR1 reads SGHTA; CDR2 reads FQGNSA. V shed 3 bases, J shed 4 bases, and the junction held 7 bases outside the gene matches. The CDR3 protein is CASSLSTGRPDTQYF. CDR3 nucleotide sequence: TGTGCCAGCAGCTTGTCGACAGGGCGGCCAGATACGCAGTATTTT. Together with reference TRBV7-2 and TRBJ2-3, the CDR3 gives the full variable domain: GAGVSQSPSNKVTEKGKDVELRCDPISGHTALYWYRQSLGQGLEFLIYFQGNSAPDKSGLPSDRFSAERTGGSVSTLTIQRTQQEDSAVYLCASSLSTGRPDTQYFGPGTRLTVL.

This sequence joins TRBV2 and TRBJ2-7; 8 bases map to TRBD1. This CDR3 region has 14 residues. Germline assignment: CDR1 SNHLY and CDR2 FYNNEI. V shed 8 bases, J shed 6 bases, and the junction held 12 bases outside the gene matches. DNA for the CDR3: TGTGCCAGCGGGGGCCGGACAGGGTTCGGCGAGCAGTACTTC. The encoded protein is CASGGRTGFGEQYF.

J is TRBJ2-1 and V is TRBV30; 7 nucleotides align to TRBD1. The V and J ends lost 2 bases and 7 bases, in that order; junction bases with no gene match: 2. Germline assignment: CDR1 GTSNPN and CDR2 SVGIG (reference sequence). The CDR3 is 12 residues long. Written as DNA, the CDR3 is TGTGCCTGGAGTAGCAGGGGGAATGAGCAGTTCTTC. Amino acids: CAWSSRGNEQFF.

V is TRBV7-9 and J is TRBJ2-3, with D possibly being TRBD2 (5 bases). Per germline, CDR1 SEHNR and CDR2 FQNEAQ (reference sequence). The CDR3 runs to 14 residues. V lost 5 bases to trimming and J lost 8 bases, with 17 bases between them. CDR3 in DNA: TGTGCCAGCAGCGCAATCTCTAGCATGGGTACGCAGTATTTT. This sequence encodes CASSAISSMGTQYF.

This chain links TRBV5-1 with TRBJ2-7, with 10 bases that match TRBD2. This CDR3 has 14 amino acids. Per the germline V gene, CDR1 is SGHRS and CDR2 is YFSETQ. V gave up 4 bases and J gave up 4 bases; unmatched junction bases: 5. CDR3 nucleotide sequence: TGCGCCAGCAGCCTAGCGGGGGCAGGGTACGAGCAGTACTTC. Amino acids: CASSLAGAGYEQYF.

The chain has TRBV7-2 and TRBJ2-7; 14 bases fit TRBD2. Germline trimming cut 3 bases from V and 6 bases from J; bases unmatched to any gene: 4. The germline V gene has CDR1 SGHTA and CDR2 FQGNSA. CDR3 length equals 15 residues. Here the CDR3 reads CASSFTGTSGSEQYF. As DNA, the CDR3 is TGTGCCAGCAGCTTTACCGGGACTAGCGGGAGCGAGCAGTACTTC.

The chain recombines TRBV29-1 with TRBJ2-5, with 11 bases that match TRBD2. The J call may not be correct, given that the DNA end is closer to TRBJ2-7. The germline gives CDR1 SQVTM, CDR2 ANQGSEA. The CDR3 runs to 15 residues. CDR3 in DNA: TGCAGCGTGAGGGTGACTAGCGGGACCCCCTACGAGCAGTACTTC. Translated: CSVRVTSGTPYEQYF.

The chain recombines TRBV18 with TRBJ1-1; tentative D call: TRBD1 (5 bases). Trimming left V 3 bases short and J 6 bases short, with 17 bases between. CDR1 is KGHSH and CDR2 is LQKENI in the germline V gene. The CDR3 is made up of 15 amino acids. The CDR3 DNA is TGTGCCAGCTCACCGACCGCAGTGCAGGGCGCTGAAGCTTTCTTT. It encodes CASSPTAVQGAEAFF.

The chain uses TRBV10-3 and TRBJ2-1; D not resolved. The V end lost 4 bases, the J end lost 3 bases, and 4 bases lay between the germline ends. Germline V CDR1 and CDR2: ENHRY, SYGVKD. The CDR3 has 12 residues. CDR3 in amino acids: CAISAGYNEQFF. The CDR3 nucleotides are TGTGCCATCAGTGCGGGCTACAATGAGCAGTTCTTC.

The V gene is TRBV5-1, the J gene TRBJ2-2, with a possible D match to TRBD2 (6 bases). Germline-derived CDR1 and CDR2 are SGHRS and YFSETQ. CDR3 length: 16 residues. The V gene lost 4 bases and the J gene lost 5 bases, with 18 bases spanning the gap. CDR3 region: CASSHGGAGRTGELFF. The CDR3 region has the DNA TGCGCCAGCAGCCACGGGGGTGCAGGGAGGACCGGGGAGCTGTTTTTT.

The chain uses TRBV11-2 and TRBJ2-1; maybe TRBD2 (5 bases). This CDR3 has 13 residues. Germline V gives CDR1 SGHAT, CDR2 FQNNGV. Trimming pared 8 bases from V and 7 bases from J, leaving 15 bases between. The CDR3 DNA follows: TGTGCCAGCCGCCTGGTAGCGAGAAATGAGCAGTTCTTC. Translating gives CASRLVARNEQFF. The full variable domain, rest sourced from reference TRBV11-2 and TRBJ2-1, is EAGVAQSPRYKIIEKRQSVAFWCNPISGHATLYWYQQILGQGPKLLIQFQNNGVVDDSQLPKDRFSAERLKGVDSTLKIQPAKLEDSAVYLCASRLVARNEQFFGPGTRLTVL.

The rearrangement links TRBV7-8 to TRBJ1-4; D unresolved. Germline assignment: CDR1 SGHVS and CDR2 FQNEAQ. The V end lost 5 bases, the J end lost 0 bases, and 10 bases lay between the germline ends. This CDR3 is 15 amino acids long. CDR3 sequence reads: CASSPRGATNEKLFF. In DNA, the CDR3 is TGTGCCAGCAGCCCCCGGGGAGCAACTAATGAAAAACTGTTTTTT.

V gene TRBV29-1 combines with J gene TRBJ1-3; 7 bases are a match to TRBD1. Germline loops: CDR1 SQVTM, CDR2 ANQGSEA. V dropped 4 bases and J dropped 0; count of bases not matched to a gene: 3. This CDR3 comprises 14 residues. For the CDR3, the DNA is TGCAGCGTTGGAAGGGACAGCTCTGGAAACACCATATATTTT. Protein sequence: CSVGRDSSGNTIYF.

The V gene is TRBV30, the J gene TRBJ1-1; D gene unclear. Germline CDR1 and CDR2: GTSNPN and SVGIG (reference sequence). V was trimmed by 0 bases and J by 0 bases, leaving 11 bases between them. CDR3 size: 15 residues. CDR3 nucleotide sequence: TGTGCCTGGAGTGTCCCCCCCACTGTGAACACTGAAGCTTTCTTT. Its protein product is CAWSVPPTVNTEAFF. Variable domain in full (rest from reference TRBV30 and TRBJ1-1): SQTIHQWPATLVQPVGSPLSLECTVEGTSNPNLYWYRQAAGRGLQLLFYSVGIGQISSEVPQNLSASRPQDRQFILSSKKLLLSDSGFYLCAWSVPPTVNTEAFFGQGTRLTVV.

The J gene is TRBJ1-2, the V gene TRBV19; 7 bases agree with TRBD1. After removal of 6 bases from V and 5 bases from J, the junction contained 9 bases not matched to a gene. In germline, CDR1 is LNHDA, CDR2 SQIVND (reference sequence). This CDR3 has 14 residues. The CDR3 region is CASSRDRAGYGYTF. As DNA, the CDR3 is TGTGCCAGTAGCCGCGACAGGGCAGGGTATGGCTACACCTTC.

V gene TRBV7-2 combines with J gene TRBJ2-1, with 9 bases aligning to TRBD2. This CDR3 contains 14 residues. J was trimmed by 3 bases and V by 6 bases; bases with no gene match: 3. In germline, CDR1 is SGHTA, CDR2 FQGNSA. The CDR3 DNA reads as TGTGCCAGCAGTCGGACTAGCGACTACAATGAGCAGTTCTTC. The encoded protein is CASSRTSDYNEQFF. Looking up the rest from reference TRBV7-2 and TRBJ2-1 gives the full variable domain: GAGVSQSPSNKVTEKGKDVELRCDPISGHTALYWYRQSLGQGLEFLIYFQGNSAPDKSGLPSDRFSAERTGGSVSTLTIQRTQQEDSAVYLCASSRTSDYNEQFFGPGTRLTVL.

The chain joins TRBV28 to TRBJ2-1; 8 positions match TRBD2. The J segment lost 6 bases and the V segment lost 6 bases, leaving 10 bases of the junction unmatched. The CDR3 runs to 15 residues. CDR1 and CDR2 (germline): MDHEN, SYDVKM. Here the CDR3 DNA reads TGTGCCAGCAGCCCCAATGTGCTAGCGGGCAATGAGCAGTTCTTC. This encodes CASSPNVLAGNEQFF.

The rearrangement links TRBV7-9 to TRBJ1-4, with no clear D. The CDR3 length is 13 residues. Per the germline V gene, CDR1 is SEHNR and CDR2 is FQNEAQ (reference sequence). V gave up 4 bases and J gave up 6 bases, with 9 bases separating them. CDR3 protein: CASSSTWDEKLFF. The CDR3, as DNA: TGTGCCAGCAGCTCGACATGGGATGAAAAACTGTTTTTT.

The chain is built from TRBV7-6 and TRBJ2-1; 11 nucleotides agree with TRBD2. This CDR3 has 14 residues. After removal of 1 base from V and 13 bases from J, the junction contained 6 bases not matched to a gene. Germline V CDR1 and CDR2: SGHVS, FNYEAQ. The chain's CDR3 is CASSLETSGVRQFF. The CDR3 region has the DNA TGTGCCAGCAGCTTAGAGACTAGCGGGGTTAGACAGTTCTTC.

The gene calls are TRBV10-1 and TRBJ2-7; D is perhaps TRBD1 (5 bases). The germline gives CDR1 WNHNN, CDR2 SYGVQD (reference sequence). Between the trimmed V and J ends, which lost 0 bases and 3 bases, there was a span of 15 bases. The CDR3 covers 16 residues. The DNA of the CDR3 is TGCGCCAGCAGTGAGTCGGAATGGGCAGGGCTCTACGAGCAGTACTTC. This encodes CASSESEWAGLYEQYF.

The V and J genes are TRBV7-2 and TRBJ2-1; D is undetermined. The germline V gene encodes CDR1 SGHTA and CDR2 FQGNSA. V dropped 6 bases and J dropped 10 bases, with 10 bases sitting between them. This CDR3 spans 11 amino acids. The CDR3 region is CASRTRGEQFF. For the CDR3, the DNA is TGTGCCAGCAGGACTCGCGGAGAGCAGTTCTTC.

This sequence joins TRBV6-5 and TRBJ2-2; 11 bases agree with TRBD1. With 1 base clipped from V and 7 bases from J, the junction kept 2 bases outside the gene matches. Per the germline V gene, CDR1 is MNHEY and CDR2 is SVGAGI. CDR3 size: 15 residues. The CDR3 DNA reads TGTGCCAGCAGTTACTGGACAGGGGGCGGCGGGGAGCTGTTTTTT. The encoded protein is CASSYWTGGGGELFF.

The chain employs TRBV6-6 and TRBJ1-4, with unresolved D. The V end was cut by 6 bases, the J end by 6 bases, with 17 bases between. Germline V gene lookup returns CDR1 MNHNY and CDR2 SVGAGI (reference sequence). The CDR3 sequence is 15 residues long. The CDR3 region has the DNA TGTGCCAGCAGCTACGATGGCCAATTGGATGAAAAACTGTTTTTT. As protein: CASSYDGQLDEKLFF.

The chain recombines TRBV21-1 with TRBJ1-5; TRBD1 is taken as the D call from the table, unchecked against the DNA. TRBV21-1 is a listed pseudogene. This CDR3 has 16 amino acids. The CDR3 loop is CASSKDPDRSHQPQHF. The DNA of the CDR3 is TGTGCCAGCAGCAAAGATCCGGACAGGAGTCATCAGCCCCAGCATTTT.

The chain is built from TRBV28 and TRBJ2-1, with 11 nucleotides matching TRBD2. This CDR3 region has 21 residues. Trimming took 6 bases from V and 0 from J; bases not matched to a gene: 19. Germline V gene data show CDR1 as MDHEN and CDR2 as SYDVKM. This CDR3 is CASSLLSRPGLAGSSYNEQFF. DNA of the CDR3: TGTGCCAGCAGCCTCCTATCTCGCCCAGGACTAGCGGGCTCCTCCTACAATGAGCAGTTCTTC.

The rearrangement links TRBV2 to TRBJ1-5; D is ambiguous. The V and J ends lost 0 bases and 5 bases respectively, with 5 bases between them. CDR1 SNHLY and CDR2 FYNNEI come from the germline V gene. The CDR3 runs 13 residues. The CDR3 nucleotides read TGTGCCAGCAGTGAAGCGCGGGATCAGCCCCAGCATTTT. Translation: CASSEARDQPQHF. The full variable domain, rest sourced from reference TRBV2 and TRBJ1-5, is EPEVTQTPSHQVTQMGQEVILRCVPISNHLYFYWYRQILGQKVEFLVSFYNNEISEKSEIFDDQFSVERPDGSNFTLKIRSTKLEDSAMYFCASSEARDQPQHFGDGTRLSIL.